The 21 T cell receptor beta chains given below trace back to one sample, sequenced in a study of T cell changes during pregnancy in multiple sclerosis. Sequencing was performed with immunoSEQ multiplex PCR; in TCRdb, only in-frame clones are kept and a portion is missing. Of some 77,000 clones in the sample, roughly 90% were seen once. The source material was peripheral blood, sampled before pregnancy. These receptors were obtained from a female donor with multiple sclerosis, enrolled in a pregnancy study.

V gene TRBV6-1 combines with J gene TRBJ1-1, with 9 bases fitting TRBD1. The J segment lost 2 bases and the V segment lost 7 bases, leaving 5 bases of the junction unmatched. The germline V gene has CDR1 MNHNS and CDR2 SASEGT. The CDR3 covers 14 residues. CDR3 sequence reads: CASTLTGGNTEAFF. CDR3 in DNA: TGTGCCAGCACCCTGACAGGGGGTAACACTGAAGCTTTCTTT.

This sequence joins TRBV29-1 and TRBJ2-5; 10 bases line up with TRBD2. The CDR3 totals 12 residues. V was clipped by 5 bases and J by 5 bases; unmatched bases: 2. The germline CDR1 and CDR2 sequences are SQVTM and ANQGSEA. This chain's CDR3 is CSVLAGEETQYF. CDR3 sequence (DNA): TGCAGCGTTCTAGCGGGGGAGGAGACCCAGTACTTC.

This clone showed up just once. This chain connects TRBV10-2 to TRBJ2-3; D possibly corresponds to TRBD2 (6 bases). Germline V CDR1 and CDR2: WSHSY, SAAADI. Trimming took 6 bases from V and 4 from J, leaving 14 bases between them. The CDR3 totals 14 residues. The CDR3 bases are TGCGCCAGCAGGACTAGAAGCAACCCAGATACGCAGTATTTT. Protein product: CASRTRSNPDTQYF.

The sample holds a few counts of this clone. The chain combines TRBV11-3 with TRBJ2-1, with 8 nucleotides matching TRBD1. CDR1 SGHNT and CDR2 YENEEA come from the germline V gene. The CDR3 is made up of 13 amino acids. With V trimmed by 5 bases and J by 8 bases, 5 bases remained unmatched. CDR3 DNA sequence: TGTGCCAGCAGCCGGACAGGGTTCGATGAGCAGTTCTTC. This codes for CASSRTGFDEQFF.

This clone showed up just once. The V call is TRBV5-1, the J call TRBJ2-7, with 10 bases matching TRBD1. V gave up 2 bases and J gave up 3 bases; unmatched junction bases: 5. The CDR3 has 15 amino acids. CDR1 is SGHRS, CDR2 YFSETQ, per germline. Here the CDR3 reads CASSFGTGVRYEQYF. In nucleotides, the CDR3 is TGCGCCAGCAGCTTCGGGACAGGGGTTCGCTACGAGCAGTACTTC.

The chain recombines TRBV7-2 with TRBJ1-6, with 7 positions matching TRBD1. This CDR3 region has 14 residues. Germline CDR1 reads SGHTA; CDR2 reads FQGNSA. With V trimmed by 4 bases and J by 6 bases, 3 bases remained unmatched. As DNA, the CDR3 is TGTGCCAGCAGCTCAAGACAGGGTAATTCACCCCTCCACTTT. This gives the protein CASSSRQGNSPLHF.

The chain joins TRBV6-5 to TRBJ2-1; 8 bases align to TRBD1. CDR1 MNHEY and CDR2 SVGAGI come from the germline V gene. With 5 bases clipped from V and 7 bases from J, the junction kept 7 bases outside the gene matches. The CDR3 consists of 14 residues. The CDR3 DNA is TGTGCCAGCAGTCAAGGACAGGGCTGGAATGAGCAGTTCTTC. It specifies CASSQGQGWNEQFF.

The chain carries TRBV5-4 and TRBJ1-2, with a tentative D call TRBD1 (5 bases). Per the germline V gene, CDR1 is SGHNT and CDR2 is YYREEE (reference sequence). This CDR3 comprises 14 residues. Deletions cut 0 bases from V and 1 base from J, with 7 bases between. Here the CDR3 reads CASSLGGLNYGYTF. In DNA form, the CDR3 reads TGTGCCAGCAGCTTGGGGGGACTTAACTATGGCTACACCTTC.

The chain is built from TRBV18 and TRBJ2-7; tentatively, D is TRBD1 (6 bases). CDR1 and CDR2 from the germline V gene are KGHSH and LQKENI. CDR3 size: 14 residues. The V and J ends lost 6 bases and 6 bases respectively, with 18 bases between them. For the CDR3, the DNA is TGTGCCAGCTCCCAAAGGGCAGGGGCCGGCGAGCAGTACTTC. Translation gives CASSQRAGAGEQYF.

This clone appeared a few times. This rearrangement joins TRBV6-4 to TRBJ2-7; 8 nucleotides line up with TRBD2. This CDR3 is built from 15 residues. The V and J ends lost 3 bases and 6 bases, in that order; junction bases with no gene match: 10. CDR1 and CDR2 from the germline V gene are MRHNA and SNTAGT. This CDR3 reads CASSETSEGGREQYF. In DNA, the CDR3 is TGTGCCAGCAGTGAGACTAGCGAGGGAGGCCGCGAGCAGTACTTC.

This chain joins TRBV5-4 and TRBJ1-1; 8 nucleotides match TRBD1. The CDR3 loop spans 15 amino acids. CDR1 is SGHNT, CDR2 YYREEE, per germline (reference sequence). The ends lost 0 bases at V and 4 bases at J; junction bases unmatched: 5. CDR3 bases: TGTGCCAGCAGCTTGGGGACAGGGTTTGGCACTGAAGCTTTCTTT. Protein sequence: CASSLGTGFGTEAFF.

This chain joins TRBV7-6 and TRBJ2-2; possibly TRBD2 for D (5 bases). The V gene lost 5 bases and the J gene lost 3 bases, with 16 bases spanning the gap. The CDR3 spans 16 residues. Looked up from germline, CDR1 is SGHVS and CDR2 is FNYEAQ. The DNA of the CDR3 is TGTGCCAGCAGCCATAAAGCGGAATACCACACCGGGGAGCTGTTTTTT. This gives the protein CASSHKAEYHTGELFF.

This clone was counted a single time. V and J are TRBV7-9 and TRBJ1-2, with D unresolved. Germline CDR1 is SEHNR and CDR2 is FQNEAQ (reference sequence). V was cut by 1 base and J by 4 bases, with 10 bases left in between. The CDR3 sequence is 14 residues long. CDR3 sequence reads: CASSLGYGGYGYTF. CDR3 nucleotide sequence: TGTGCCAGCAGCTTAGGGTACGGAGGCTATGGCTACACCTTC.

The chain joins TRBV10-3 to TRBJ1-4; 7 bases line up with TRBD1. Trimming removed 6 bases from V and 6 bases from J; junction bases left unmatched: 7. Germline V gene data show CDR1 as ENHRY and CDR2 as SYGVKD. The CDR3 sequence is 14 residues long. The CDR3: CAISSDRDDEKLFF. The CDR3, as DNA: TGTGCCATCAGCTCAGACAGGGACGATGAAAAACTGTTTTTT.

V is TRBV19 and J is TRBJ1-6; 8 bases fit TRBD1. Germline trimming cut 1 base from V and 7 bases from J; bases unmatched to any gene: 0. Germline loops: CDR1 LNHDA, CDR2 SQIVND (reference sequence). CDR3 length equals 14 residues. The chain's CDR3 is CASSIGTGNSPLHF. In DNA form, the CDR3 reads TGTGCCAGTAGTATAGGGACAGGGAATTCACCCCTCCACTTT.

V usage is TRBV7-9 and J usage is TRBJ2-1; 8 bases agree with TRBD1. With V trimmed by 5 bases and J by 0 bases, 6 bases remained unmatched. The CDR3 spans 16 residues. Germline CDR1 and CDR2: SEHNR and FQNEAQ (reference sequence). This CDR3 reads CASSERQGISYNEQFF. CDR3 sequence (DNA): TGTGCCAGCAGCGAAAGACAGGGGATCTCCTACAATGAGCAGTTCTTC.

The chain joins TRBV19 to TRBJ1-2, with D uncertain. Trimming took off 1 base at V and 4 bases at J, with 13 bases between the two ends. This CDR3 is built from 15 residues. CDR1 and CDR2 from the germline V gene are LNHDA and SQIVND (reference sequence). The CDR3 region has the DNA TGTGCCAGTAGTATAGTTCGACCAGGCACCTATGGCTACACCTTC. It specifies CASSIVRPGTYGYTF.

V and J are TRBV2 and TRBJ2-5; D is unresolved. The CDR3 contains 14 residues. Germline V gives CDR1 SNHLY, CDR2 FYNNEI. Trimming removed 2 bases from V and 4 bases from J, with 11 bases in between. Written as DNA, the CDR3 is TGTGCCAGCAGTGAAATAAGCCCTCCAGAGACCCAGTACTTC. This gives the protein CASSEISPPETQYF.

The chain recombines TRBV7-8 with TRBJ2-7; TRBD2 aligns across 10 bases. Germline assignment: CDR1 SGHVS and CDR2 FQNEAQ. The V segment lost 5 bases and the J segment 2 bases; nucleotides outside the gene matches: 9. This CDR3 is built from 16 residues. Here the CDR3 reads CASSARRTSGTYEQYF. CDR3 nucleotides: TGTGCCAGCAGCGCCCGACGGACTAGCGGAACCTACGAGCAGTACTTC.

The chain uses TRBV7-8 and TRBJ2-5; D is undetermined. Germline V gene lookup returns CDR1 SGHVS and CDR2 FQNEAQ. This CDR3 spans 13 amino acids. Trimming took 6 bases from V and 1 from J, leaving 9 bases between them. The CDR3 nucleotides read TGTGCCAGCAGTCCCGACACCCAAGAGACCCAGTACTTC. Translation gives CASSPDTQETQYF.

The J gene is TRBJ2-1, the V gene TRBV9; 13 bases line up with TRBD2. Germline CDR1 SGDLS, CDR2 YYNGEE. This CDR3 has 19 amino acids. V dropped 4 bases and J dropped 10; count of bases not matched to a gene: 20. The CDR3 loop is CASSPYPLLLAGGLAEQFF. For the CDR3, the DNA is TGTGCCAGCAGCCCCTACCCCCTACTACTAGCGGGGGGGCTCGCAGAGCAGTTCTTC.